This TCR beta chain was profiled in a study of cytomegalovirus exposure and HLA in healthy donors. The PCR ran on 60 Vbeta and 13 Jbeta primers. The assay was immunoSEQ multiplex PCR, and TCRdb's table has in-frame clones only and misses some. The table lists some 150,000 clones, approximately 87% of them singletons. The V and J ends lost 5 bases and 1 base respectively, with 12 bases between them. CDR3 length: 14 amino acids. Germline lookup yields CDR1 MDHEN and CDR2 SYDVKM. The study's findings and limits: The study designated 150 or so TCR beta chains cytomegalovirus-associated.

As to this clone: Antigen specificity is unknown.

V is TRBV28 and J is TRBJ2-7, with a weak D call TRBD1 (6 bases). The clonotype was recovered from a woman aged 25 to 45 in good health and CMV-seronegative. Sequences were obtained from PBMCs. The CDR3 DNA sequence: TGTGCCAGCAGTCCAGGGGACCGATCCTACGAGCAGTACTTC. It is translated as CASSPGDRSYEQYF.